These T cell receptor beta chains were read from a single sample in a study of T cell responses to AZD1222 COVID-19 vaccine. The assay was immunoSEQ multiplex PCR, and TCRdb's table has in-frame clones only and misses some. This sample carries more than 150,000 clones, approximately 90% of them seen once, and the ten largest clones take less than 1.6%. The sequences come from peripheral blood, collected on day 0 of AZD1222 vaccination. The receptors shown here come from an adult in good health. Each CDR3 is given with its conserved first and last residue. Fields, in order: clone size, J gene, D gene, V gene, CDR3 protein, CDR3 DNA. D genes are given only for firm matches. For some rows the clone size is stated as once, few or many, or as a class when expanded; others skip it.

NA	TRBJ1-1	NA	TRBV13	CASSLKFENTEAFF	TGTGCCAGCAGCTTAAAGTTTGAGAACACTGAAGCTTTCTTT
NA	TRBJ1-2	NA	TRBV19	CASSIEDSGLIYGYTF	TGTGCCAGTAGTATAGAAGACTCAGGTCTAATCTATGGCTACACCTTC
NA	TRBJ1-6	NA	TRBV6-5	CASSYSQGHNSPLHF	TGTGCCAGCAGTTACTCTCAGGGCCATAATTCACCCCTCCACTTT
NA	TRBJ2-5	NA	TRBV7-9	CASSEGLQETQYF	TGTGCCAGCAGCGAAGGGCTACAAGAGACCCAGTACTTC
NA	TRBJ2-5	TRBD2	TRBV28	CASSSGGSLQETQYF	TGTGCCAGCAGCAGCGGGGGAAGCTTACAAGAGACCCAGTACTTC
NA	TRBJ2-1	TRBD1	TRBV6-5	CASSYRGRNDNEQFF	TGTGCCAGCAGTTACAGGGGGCGAAATGACAATGAGCAGTTCTTC
NA	TRBJ2-7	NA	TRBV5-1	CASSPQVLGTYEQYF	TGCGCCAGCAGCCCACAGGTCCTCGGCACCTACGAGCAGTACTTC
NA	TRBJ1-2	NA	TRBV21-1	CAGRTGYGYTF	TGTGCCGGGAGGACAGGGTATGGCTACACCTTC
NA	TRBJ2-7	TRBD1	TRBV5-1	CASSLPQDRGLGEQYF	TGCGCCAGCAGCTTGCCTCAGGACAGGGGGCTAGGTGAGCAGTACTTC
NA	TRBJ2-7	NA	TRBV15	CATSRDVTYEQYF	TGTGCCACCAGCAGAGATGTGACCTACGAGCAGTACTTC
NA	TRBJ2-1	TRBD1	TRBV29-1	CSVEEVGVRDRGLNEQFF	TGCAGCGTTGAAGAAGTGGGAGTCCGGGACAGGGGGCTCAATGAGCAGTTCTTC
NA	TRBJ1-3	NA	TRBV18	CASSPRVQSSGNTIYF	TGTGCCAGCTCACCAAGGGTACAGAGCTCTGGAAACACCATATATTTT
NA	TRBJ2-6	TRBD1	TRBV5-5	CASSADLTGGVYSGANVLTF	TGTGCCAGCAGCGCCGACTTGACAGGGGGCGTCTACTCTGGGGCCAACGTCCTGACTTTC
NA	TRBJ1-2	TRBD1	TRBV29-1	CSVPYRGRGYGYTF	TGCAGCGTTCCATACAGGGGAAGGGGCTATGGCTACACCTTC
NA	TRBJ2-1	NA	TRBV5-1	CASSQGSGYGEQFF	TGCGCCAGCAGTCAGGGAAGCGGTTACGGTGAGCAGTTCTTC
NA	TRBJ1-5	NA	TRBV27	CASSPRVGWASNQPQHF	TGTGCCAGCAGTCCGAGGGTAGGTTGGGCCAGCAATCAGCCCCAGCATTTT
NA	TRBJ2-5	TRBD1	TRBV10-1	CASSESTGVQETQYF	TGCGCCAGCAGTGAGTCGACAGGGGTCCAAGAGACCCAGTACTTC
NA	TRBJ2-7	TRBD1	TRBV5-6	CASSLALQGAYEQYF	TGTGCCAGCAGCTTGGCCCTCCAGGGGGCGTACGAGCAGTACTTC
NA	TRBJ1-1	NA	TRBV6-5	CASSSPGSPMNTEAFF	TGTGCCAGCAGTTCCCCGGGGTCGCCCATGAACACTGAAGCTTTCTTT
few	TRBJ1-5	TRBD1	TRBV6-2/TRBV6-3	CASSDRGSNQPQHF	TGTGCCAGCAGTGACAGGGGTAGCAATCAGCCCCAGCATTTT
NA	TRBJ2-4	NA	TRBV28	CASSSAGTSEDF	TGTGCCAGCAGTTCCGCCGGGACCTCGGAGGACTTC
NA	TRBJ2-7	NA	TRBV14	CASSQGNRLSYEQYF	TGTGCCAGCAGCCAAGGGAACCGCCTATCCTACGAGCAGTACTTC
NA	TRBJ2-7	NA	TRBV21-1	CASSTGTGDSYEQYF	TGCGCCAGCAGTACCGGGACAGGGGATTCCTACGAGCAGTACTTC
NA	TRBJ1-2	NA	TRBV3-1/TRBV3-2	CASSQGALSGGYTF	TGTGCCAGCAGCCAAGGAGCTCTCAGTGGGGGCTACACCTTC
NA	TRBJ1-6	NA	TRBV9	CASSVAPGTYSPLHF	TGTGCCAGCAGCGTAGCCCCAGGGACATATTCACCCCTCCACTTT
once	TRBJ1-5	NA	TRBV12-3/TRBV12-4	CASSNRVDQPQHF	TGTGCCAGCAGTAATAGGGTTGATCAGCCCCAGCATTTT
NA	TRBJ2-7	NA	TRBV11-2	CASSLTYEQYF	TGTGCCAGCAGCCTCACCTACGAGCAGTACTTC
NA	TRBJ1-1	NA	TRBV7-9	CASSIHGQNTEAFF	TGTGCCAGCAGCATACACGGACAGAACACTGAAGCTTTCTTT
NA	TRBJ2-7	NA	TRBV5-1	CASSLAAGAFYEQYF	TGCGCCAGCAGCTTGGCAGCCGGGGCCTTCTACGAGCAGTACTTC
NA	TRBJ2-1	TRBD2	TRBV4-1	CASSQDIASGTYNEQFF	TGCGCCAGCAGCCAAGATATCGCTAGCGGGACCTACAATGAGCAGTTCTTC
NA	TRBJ2-7	NA	TRBV15	CATSRDKGGYEQYF	TGTGCCACCAGCAGAGATAAAGGGGGATACGAGCAGTACTTC
NA	TRBJ1-3	TRBD1	TRBV5-6	CASSYLDRAGNTIYF	TGTGCCAGCAGTTATCTCGACAGGGCTGGAAACACCATATATTTT
NA	TRBJ1-1	TRBD1	TRBV3-1/TRBV3-2	CASSHPRGQGENTEAFF	TGTGCCAGCAGCCACCCTCGGGGGCAGGGGGAGAACACTGAAGCTTTCTTT
NA	TRBJ1-1	NA	TRBV10-1	CASSDSGGTEAFF	TGCGCCAGCAGTGATTCCGGGGGGACTGAAGCTTTCTTT
NA	TRBJ1-5	NA	TRBV27	CASSPLGNQPQHF	TGTGCCAGCAGTCCGTTAGGGAATCAGCCCCAGCATTTT
NA	TRBJ2-2	NA	TRBV4-1	CASSQGSRGFIGELFF	TGCGCCAGCAGCCAAGGGAGCAGGGGTTTTATCGGGGAGCTGTTTTTT
NA	TRBJ1-5	NA	TRBV19	CASTDRFNQPQHF	TGTGCCAGTACTGACAGATTCAATCAGCCCCAGCATTTT
NA	TRBJ2-4	NA	TRBV18	CASSPTEGTDIQYF	TGTGCCAGCTCACCAACGGAGGGTACGGACATTCAGTACTTC
NA	TRBJ2-3	NA	TRBV6-6	CASSYSHASDTQYF	TGTGCCAGCAGTTACTCGCACGCTTCGGATACGCAGTATTTT